The rows below give T cell receptor beta chains drawn from one sample of a study of shared T cell receptors in the human thymus. Clones were sequenced by immunoSEQ multiplex PCR, and TCRdb holds only the in-frame ones, with some missing. The sample holds hundreds of thousands of clones; around nine tenths are singletons and the top ten take 0.0085% to 0.012%. The same data also went into a second study, on human thymus T cells.

Input material: thymocytes. The receptors here all came from a boy under two years old with a congenital heart defect. CDR3s include the opening cysteine and the closing phenylalanine or tryptophan. Fields, in order: CDR3 DNA, CDR3 protein, V gene, CDR3 length, clone size, J gene, D gene. The D gene is left open where the match is weak. Clone size is shown for a subset of rows, as once, few, many or a class of expanded clone.

TGTGCCAGCAGTTTAAGGCTAGCGGGAGGGAATGAGCAGTTCTTC CASSLRLAGGNEQFF TRBV27 15 . TRBJ2-1 TRBD2
TGTGCCAGCAGCCCTGCGGCGGGAGCGATAAGCTCCTACAATGAGCAGTTCTTC CASSPAAGAISSYNEQFF TRBV27 18 . TRBJ2-1 TRBD2
TGTGCCAGCAGCTACTGGACAGGGCTAAACACCATATATTTT CASSYWTGLNTIYF TRBV5-6 14 . TRBJ1-3 TRBD1
TGCGCCAGCAGCCACCGACCAATAAATAGCGGGAGTGTACAGACCCAGTACTTC CASSHRPINSGSVQTQYF TRBV4-1 18 . TRBJ2-5 TRBD2
TGCGCCAGCAGCCAAGATCTGGCCCCTGGCTCCTACAATGAGCAGTTCTTC CASSQDLAPGSYNEQFF TRBV4-1 17 . TRBJ2-1 .
TGTGCCAGCAGAACTAGCGCAAGCTCCTACAATGAGCAGTTCTTC CASRTSASSYNEQFF TRBV6-5 15 once TRBJ2-1 TRBD2
TGTGCCAGCAGCAAGGAGGGAAACACCATATATTTT CASSKEGNTIYF TRBV28 12 . TRBJ1-3 .
TGCAGCGTTGAAGAGGGACAGGGAGGCCCCACCGGGGAGCTGTTTTTT CSVEEGQGGPTGELFF TRBV29-1 16 . TRBJ2-2 TRBD1
TGTGCCAGCAGTTTGAACAGGGGACCCTACGAGCAGTACTTC CASSLNRGPYEQYF TRBV27 14 . TRBJ2-7 TRBD1
TGTGCCAGCAGCGGAGATAGCGGGAGAGACGGGAATGAGCAGTTCTTC CASSGDSGRDGNEQFF TRBV7-3 16 . TRBJ2-1 TRBD2
TGCGCCAGCAGCCAAGAACGCGGGGTCCGCTCCTACAATGAGCAGTTCTTC CASSQERGVRSYNEQFF TRBV4-3 17 . TRBJ2-1 .
TGTGCCACGAGAGGAAAGGGGGCGCGTACCGGGGAGCTGTTTTTT CATRGKGARTGELFF TRBV19 15 . TRBJ2-2 TRBD1
TGTGCCAGCAGTTTAGTCGGGGGAACAGATACGCAGTATTTT CASSLVGGTDTQYF TRBV27 14 . TRBJ2-3 .
TGTGCCAGCAGTCTCCAGGGGGCGGATAGCTCTAGCACAGATACGCAGTATTTT CASSLQGADSSSTDTQYF TRBV27 18 . TRBJ2-3 TRBD1
TGTGCCAGCAGCGTTGGAGGGGCGGACAGGTTCACAGATACGCAGTATTTT CASSVGGADRFTDTQYF TRBV9 17 . TRBJ2-3 .
TGTGCCACCAGCAGAGATCATAGGCTCGGTCTAGCGAGGGGAGAGACCCAGTACTTC CATSRDHRLGLARGETQYF TRBV15 19 . TRBJ2-5 .